This T cell receptor (beta chain) appears in the sequencing data of a study of shared clonotypes between healthy human individuals. On the study more broadly: Researchers assigned three CD4 naive, three CD4 memory, two CD8 naive and one CD8 memory plate to each donor. Whole-study results and caveats: Clonotype sharing among donors was thought likely to change with sequencing depth.

Remarks on this clone: Its antigen is undetermined.

The CDR3 length is 19 residues. The V end lost 0 bases, the J end lost 5 bases, and 23 bases lay between the germline ends. CDR1 and CDR2 (germline): LNHDA, SQIVND (reference sequence). Under the authors' procedure: With immunoSEQ giving junction-only sequences and no quality scores, filtering differed. Measured with immunoSEQ multiplex PCR; TCRdb has only the in-frame clones, and not every one. V, J and clone size reflect that table, while D and trimming were determined from the DNA. Here the sample spans about 610,000 clones, around 96% being singletons. Terminally differentiated effector memory CD45RA+ cells were excluded from the naive CD8 cells, which were CD45RO-negative and positively selected for CCR7.

The sequence was obtained from a woman aged 25-40 years in good health. V usage is TRBV19 and J usage is TRBJ2-1; TRBD1 is a possible D gene (6 bases). Input material: naive CD8+ T cells sorted from blood. The CDR3 DNA is TGTGCCAGTAGTATAGACCCACGACCCGGCAGGGGAATCGACAATGAGCAGTTCTTC. Residues: CASSIDPRPGRGIDNEQFF.